The subject of this entry is one TCR beta chain. No antigen is known for it. PCR primers comprised 60 Vbeta and 13 Jbeta primers. Profiling relied on immunoSEQ multiplex PCR, and the TCRdb table lists in-frame clones only, not all of them. The table lists fewer than 250,000 clones, about four fifths of them singletons. This sample is drawn from a study of cytomegalovirus exposure and HLA in healthy donors. Findings and caveats of the study: Presence/absence analyses rested on an assumption that sequencing depth was roughly uniform across donors. Researchers had no immune exposure information except CMV serostatus available. Most TCRs appeared rarely, but some public TCRs recurred in many donors.

Though nominally healthy at sampling, donors likely had unrecorded immune exposures. This clonotype was obtained from a man aged 35 to 55 in good health and CMV-seropositive. Sequenced material: PBMCs.

This CDR3 reads CASMKGGGGSEKLFF. In DNA, the CDR3 is TGTGCCAGCATGAAGGGTGGAGGGGGCAGCGAAAAACTGTTTTTT. The genes are TRBV25-1 and TRBJ1-4, with 7 bases lining up with TRBD1. CDR3 length: 15 residues. V trimming: 7 bases; J trimming: 8 bases; junction bases outside the gene matches: 13. Germline-derived CDR1 and CDR2 are MGHDK and SYGVNS.